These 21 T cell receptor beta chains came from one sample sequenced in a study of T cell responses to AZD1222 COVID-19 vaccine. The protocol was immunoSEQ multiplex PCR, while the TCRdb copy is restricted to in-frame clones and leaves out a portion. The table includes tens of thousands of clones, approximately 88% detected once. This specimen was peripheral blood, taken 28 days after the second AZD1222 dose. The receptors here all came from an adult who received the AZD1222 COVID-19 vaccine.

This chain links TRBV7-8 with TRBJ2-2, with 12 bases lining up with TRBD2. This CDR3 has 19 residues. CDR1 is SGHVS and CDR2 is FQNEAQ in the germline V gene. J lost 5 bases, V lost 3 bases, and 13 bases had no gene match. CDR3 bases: TGTGCCAGCAGCTTCATCCCGGCGGGTCTAGCGGGAGGGACCGGGGAGCTGTTTTTT. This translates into CASSFIPAGLAGGTGELFF.

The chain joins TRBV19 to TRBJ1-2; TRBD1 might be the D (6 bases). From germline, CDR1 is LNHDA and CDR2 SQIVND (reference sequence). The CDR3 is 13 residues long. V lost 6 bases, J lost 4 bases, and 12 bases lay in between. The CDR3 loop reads CASSNREPYGYTF. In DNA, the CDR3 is TGTGCCAGTAGCAACAGGGAGCCCTATGGCTACACCTTC.

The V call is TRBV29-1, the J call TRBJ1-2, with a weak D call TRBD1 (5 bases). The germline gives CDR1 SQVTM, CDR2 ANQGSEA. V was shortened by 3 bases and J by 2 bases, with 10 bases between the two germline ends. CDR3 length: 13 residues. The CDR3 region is CSVEVGDNYGYTF. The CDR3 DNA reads TGCAGCGTTGAGGTAGGGGACAACTATGGCTACACCTTC.

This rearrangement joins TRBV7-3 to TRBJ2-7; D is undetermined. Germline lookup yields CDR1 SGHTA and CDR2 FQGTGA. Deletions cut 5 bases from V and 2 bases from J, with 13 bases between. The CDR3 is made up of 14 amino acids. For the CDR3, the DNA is TGTGCCAGCAGCCATAGGGCCACCCCCTACGAGCAGTACTTC. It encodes CASSHRATPYEQYF.

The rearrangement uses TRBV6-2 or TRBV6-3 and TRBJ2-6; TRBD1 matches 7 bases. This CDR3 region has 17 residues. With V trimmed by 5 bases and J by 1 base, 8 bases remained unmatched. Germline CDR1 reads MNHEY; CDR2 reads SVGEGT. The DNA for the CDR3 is TGTGCCAGCAGTCAACTGAAGGGGGCATCTGGGGCCAACGTCCTGACTTTC. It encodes CASSQLKGASGANVLTF.

CDR3 region: CASSIGGGGQPQHF. As DNA, the CDR3 is TGTGCCAGTAGTATTGGGGGGGGTGGTCAGCCCCAGCATTTT. The chain employs TRBV19 and TRBJ1-5; a possible D gene is TRBD1 (5 bases). The CDR3 runs to 14 residues. V lost 3 bases to trimming and J lost 6 bases, with 12 bases between them. CDR1 and CDR2 (germline): LNHDA, SQIVND (reference sequence).

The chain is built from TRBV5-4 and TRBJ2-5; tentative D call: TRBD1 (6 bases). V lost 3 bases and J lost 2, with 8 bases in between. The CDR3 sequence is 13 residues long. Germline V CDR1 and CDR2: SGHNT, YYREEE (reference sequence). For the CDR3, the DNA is TGTGCCAGCAGCTGGGGGCCTCAAGAGACCCAGTACTTC. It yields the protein CASSWGPQETQYF.

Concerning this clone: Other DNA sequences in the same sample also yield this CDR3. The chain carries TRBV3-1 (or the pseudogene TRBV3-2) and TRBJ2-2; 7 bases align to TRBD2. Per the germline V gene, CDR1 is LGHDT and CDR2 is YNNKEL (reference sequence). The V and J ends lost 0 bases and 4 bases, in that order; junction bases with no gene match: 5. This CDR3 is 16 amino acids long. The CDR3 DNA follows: TGTGCCAGCAGCCAAGATCGGGGGGTCGGCACCGGGGAGCTGTTTTTT. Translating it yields CASSQDRGVGTGELFF.

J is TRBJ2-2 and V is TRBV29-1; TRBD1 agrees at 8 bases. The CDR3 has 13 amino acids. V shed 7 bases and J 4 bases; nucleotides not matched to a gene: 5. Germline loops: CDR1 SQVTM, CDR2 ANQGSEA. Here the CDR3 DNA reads TGCAGCGCCGACAGGGGTAGCACCGGGGAGCTGTTTTTT. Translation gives CSADRGSTGELFF.

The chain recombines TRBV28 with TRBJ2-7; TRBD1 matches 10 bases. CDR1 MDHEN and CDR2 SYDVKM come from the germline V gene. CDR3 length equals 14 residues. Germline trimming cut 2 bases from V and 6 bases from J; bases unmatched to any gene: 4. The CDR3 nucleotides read TGTGCCAGCAGTTTAGGGACAGGGGTCGCCGAGCAGTACTTC. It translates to CASSLGTGVAEQYF.

CDR3: CASSRDREASYEQYF. DNA for the CDR3: TGTGCCAGCAGCCGGGACAGGGAGGCCAGCTACGAGCAGTACTTC. The chain combines TRBV7-2 with TRBJ2-7; 9 nucleotides agree with TRBD1. The ends lost 5 bases at V and 3 bases at J; junction bases unmatched: 8. Germline V CDR1 and CDR2: SGHTA, FQGNSA. The CDR3 is 15 amino acids.

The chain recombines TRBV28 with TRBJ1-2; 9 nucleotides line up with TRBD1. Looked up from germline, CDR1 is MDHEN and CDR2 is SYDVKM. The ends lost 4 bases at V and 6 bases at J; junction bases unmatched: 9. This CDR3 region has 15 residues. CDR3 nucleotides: TGTGCCAGCAGTTCCCCGGGACAGGGTCCCAATGGCTACACCTTC. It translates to CASSSPGQGPNGYTF.

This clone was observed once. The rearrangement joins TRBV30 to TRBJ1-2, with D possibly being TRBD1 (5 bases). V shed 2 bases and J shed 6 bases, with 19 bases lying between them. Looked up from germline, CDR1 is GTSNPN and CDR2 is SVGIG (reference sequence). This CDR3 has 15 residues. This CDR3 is CAWSLSEGQRDGYTF. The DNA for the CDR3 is TGTGCCTGGAGTTTGTCGGAGGGGCAAAGGGATGGCTACACCTTC. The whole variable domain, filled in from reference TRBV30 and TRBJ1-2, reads SQTIHQWPATLVQPVGSPLSLECTVEGTSNPNLYWYRQAAGRGLQLLFYSVGIGQISSEVPQNLSASRPQDRQFILSSKKLLLSDSGFYLCAWSLSEGQRDGYTFGSGTRLTVV.

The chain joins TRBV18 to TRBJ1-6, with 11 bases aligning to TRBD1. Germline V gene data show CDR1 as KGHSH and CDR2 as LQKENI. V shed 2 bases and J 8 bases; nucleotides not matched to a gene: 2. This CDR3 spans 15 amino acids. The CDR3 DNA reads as TGTGCCAGCTCACCAGGGACAGGGGGAGATTCACCCCTCCACTTT. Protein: CASSPGTGGDSPLHF.

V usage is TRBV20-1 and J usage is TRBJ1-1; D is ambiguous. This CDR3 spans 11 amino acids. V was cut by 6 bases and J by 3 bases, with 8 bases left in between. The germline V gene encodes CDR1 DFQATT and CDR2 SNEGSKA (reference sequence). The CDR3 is CSASRYTEAFF. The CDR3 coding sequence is TGCAGTGCGTCGCGGTACACTGAAGCTTTCTTT.

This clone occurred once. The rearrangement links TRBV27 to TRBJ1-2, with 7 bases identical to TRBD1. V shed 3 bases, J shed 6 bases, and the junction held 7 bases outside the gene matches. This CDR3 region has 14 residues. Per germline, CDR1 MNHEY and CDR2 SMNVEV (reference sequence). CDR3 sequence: CASSFTGTVNGYTF. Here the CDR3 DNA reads TGTGCCAGCAGTTTCACCGGGACAGTTAATGGCTACACCTTC.

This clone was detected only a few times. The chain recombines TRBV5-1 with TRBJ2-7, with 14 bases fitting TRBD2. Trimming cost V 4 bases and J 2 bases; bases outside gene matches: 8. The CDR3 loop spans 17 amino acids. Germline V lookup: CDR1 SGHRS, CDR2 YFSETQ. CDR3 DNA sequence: TGCGCCAGCAGCCTAGGACTAGCGGGAGGCCTGCCCTACGAGCAGTACTTC. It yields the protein CASSLGLAGGLPYEQYF.

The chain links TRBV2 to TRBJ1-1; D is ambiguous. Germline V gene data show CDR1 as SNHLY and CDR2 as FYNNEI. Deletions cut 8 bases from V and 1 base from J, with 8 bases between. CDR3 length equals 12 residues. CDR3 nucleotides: TGTGCCAGCGTCTGGGAGAACACTGAAGCTTTCTTT. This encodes CASVWENTEAFF.

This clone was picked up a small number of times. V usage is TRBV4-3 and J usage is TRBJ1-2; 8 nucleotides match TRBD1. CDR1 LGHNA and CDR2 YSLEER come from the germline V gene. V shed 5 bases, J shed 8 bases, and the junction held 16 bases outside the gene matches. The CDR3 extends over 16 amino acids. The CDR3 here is CASSESRGRGYTGYTF. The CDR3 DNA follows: TGCGCCAGCAGCGAAAGCAGGGGGCGAGGGTATACGGGCTACACCTTC.

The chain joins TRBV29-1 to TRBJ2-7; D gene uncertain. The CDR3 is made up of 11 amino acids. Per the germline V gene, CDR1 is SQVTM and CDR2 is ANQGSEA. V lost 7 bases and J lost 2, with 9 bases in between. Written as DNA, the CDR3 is TGCAGCGCTACTGGGACCTACGAGCAGTACTTC. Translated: CSATGTYEQYF.

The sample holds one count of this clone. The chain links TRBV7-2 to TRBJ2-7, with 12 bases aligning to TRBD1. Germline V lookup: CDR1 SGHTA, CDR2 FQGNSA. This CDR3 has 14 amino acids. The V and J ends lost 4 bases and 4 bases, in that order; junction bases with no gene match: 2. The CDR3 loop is CASSWDRGLYEQYF. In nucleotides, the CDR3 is TGTGCCAGCAGCTGGGACAGGGGGCTTTACGAGCAGTACTTC.